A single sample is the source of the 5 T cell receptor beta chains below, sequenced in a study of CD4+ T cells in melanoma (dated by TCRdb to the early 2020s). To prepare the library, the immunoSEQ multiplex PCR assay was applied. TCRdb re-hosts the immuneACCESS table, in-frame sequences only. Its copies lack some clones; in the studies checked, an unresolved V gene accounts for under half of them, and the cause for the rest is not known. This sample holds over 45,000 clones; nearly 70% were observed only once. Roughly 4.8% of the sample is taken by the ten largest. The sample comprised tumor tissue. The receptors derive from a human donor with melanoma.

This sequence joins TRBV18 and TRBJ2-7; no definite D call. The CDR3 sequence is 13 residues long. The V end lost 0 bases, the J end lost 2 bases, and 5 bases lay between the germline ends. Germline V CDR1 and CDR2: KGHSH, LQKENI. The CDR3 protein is CASSPPTTYEQYF. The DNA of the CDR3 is TGTGCCAGCTCACCACCGACGACCTACGAGCAGTACTTC. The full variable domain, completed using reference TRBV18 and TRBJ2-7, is NAGVMQNPRHLVRRRGQEARLRCSPMKGHSHVYWYRQLPEEGLKFMVYLQKENIIDESGMPKERFSAEFPKEGPSILRIQQVVRGDSAAYFCASSPPTTYEQYFGPGTRLTVT.

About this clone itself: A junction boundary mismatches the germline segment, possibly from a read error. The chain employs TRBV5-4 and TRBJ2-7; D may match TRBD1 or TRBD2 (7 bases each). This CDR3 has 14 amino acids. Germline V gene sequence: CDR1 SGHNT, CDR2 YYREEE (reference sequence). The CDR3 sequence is CASSRGDSSYKQYF. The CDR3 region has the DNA TGTGCCAGCAGCCGGGGGGACAGCTCCTACAAGCAGTACTTC.

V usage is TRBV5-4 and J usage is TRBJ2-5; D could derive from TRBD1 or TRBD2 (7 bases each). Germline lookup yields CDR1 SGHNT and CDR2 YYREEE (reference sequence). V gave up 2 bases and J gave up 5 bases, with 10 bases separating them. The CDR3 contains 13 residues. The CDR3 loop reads CASSFQGGETQYF. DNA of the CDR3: TGTGCCAGCAGCTTTCAGGGGGGGGAGACCCAGTACTTC.

The CDR3 DNA sequence: TGTGCCAGCAGCTTGGTCTATAGCAATCAGCCCCAGCATTTT. Encoded protein: CASSLVYSNQPQHF. The chain is built from TRBV5-6 and TRBJ1-5; D gene unclear. The germline CDR1 and CDR2 sequences are SGHDT and YYEEEE. Trimming pared 0 bases from V and 0 bases from J, leaving 4 bases between. The CDR3 loop spans 14 amino acids.

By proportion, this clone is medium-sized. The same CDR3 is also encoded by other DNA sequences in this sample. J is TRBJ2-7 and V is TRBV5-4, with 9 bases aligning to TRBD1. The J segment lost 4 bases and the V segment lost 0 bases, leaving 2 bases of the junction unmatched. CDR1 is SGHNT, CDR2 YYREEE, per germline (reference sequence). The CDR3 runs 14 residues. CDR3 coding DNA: TGTGCCAGCAGCTTGGTAGGACAGGGGTACGAGCAGTACTTC. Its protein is CASSLVGQGYEQYF.